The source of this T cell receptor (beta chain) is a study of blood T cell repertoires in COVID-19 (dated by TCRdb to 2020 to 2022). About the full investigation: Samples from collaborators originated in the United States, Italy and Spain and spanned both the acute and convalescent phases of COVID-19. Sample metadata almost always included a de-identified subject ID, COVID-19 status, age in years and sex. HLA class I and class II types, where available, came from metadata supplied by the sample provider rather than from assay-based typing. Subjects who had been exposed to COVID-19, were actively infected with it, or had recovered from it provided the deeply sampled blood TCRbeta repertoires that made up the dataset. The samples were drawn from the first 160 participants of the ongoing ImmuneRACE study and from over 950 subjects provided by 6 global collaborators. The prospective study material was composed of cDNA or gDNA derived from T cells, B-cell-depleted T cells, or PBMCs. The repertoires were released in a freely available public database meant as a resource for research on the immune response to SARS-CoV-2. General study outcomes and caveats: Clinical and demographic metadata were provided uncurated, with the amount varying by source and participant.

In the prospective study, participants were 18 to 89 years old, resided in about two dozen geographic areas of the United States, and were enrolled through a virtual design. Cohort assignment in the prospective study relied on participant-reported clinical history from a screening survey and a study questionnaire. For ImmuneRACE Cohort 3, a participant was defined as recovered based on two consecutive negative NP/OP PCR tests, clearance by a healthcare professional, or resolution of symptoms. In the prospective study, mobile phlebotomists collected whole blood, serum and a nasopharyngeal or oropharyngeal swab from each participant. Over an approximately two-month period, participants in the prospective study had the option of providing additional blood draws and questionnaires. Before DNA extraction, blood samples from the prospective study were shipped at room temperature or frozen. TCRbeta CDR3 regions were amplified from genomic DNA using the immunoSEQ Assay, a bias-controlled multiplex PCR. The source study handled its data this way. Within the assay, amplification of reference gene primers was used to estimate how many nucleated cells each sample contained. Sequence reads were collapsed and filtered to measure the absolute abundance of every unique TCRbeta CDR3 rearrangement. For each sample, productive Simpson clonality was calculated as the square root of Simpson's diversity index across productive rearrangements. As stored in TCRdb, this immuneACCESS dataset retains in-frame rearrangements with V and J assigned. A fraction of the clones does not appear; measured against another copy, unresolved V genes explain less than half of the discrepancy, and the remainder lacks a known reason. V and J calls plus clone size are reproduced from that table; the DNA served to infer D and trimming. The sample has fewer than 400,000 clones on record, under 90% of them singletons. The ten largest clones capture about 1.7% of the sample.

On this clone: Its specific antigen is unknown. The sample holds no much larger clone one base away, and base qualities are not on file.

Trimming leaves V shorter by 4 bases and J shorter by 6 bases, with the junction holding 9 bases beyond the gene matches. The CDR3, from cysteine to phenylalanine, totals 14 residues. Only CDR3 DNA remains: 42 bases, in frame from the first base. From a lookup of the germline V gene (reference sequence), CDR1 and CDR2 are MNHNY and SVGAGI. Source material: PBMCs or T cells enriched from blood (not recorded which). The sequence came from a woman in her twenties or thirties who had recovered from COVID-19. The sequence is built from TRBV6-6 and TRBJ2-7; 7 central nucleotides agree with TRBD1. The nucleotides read TGTGCCAGCAGTTGGGACAGAGCCGAAGGCGAGCAGTACTTC. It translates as CASSWDRAEGEQYF.